The clone carrying this T cell receptor (beta chain) was recorded a few times. This record comes from a study of T cell changes during pregnancy in multiple sclerosis. Germline V gene lookup returns CDR1 MNHEY and CDR2 SVGAGI. The CDR3 is made up of 15 amino acids. Losses at the gene ends were 5 bases for V and 4 bases for J; bases not matched to a gene: 5. Profiled with immunoSEQ multiplex PCR; TCRdb holds only in-frame clones, not every one. This sample carries tens of thousands of clones, about 89% of them seen once, and the ten largest clones take less than 0.95%. The clonotype comes from a female donor with multiple sclerosis, enrolled in a pregnancy study. The rearrangement uses TRBV6-5 and TRBJ1-6; 7 nucleotides line up with TRBD1. This specimen consisted of CD4+ T cells from peripheral blood mononuclear cells, obtained before pregnancy. The CDR3 sequence: CASSQGGRYNSPLHF. CDR3 coding DNA: TGTGCCAGCAGTCAGGGGGGCCGGTATAATTCACCCCTCCACTTT.